These 11 T cell receptor beta chains originate from one sample sequenced in a study of vaccination effects on CD4 cells after COVID-19 (dated by TCRdb to 2021 to 2024). After roughly 11 days of culture, CD4+ T cells were isolated with the EasySep CD4+ T cell isolation kit. Two doses of either the BNT162b2 or the mRNA-1273 mRNA SARS-CoV-2 vaccine were administered to participants. Their specific antigens are unknown. The library was generated by the immunoSEQ multiplex PCR assay. The source is immuneACCESS, and TCRdb retained only in-frame sequences with V and J called. Part of the clones is not carried over; for the studies checked, unresolved V genes explain less than half of this, and the remainder is unexplained. The sample yields 65,000 to 90,000 clones; 73% were counted once. Approximately 2.2% of the sample lies in the top ten. The sample in question was CD4+ T cells from PBMCs cultured without peptide, obtained after COVID-19 vaccination. Receptors originate from a human donor who received a COVID-19 vaccine.

This chain links TRBV18 with TRBJ2-2, with D possibly being TRBD1 or TRBD2 (5 bases each). CDR3 size: 16 residues. The V end was cut by 2 bases, the J end by 0 bases, with 10 bases between. Germline V CDR1 and CDR2: KGHSH, LQKENI. The CDR3 spells CASSPTGQSNTGELFF. CDR3 in DNA: TGTGCCAGCTCACCAACGGGGCAGTCGAACACCGGGGAGCTGTTTTTT.

The chain carries TRBV18 and TRBJ2-6; D unresolved. This CDR3 has 15 residues. V was shortened by 1 base and J by 0 bases, with 4 bases between the two germline ends. Germline CDR1 and CDR2: KGHSH and LQKENI. CDR3 residues: CASSPQVSGANVLTF. The CDR3 coding sequence is TGTGCCAGCTCACCACAGGTCTCTGGGGCCAACGTCCTGACTTTC.

The chain combines TRBV15 with TRBJ1-3, with TRBD1 matching 7 bases. The CDR3 totals 16 residues. V was clipped by 4 bases and J by 4 bases; unmatched bases: 10. Germline CDR1 reads LNHNV; CDR2 reads YYDKDF (reference sequence). CDR3 sequence: CATSTDREVRGNTIYF. The CDR3 DNA reads TGTGCCACCAGCACCGACAGGGAAGTGAGAGGAAACACCATATATTTT.

This chain connects TRBV24-1 to TRBJ2-5, with 7 bases that match TRBD1. V lost 4 bases, J lost 2 bases, and 6 bases stayed unmatched. The CDR3 loop spans 15 amino acids. Germline V gives CDR1 KGHDR, CDR2 SFDVKD. The CDR3 DNA sequence: TGTGCCACCAGTGAGGGGACAGTTAAACAAGAGACCCAGTACTTC. Translated, it gives CATSEGTVKQETQYF.

The chain has TRBV7-3 and TRBJ2-5; possibly TRBD2 for D (7 bases). CDR1 and CDR2 from the germline V gene are SGHTA and FQGTGA. The CDR3 contains 15 residues. Trimming removed 2 bases at V and 5 bases at J, with 15 bases between. CDR3 protein: CASSLLAGAHETQYF. CDR3 bases: TGTGCCAGCAGCTTATTGGCGGGGGCCCACGAGACCCAGTACTTC.

V gene TRBV2 combines with J gene TRBJ1-2; 9 bases are shared with TRBD1. This CDR3 region has 13 residues. V trimming: 4 bases; J trimming: 8 bases; junction bases outside the gene matches: 5. The germline V gene has CDR1 SNHLY and CDR2 FYNNEI. CDR3 sequence (DNA): TGTGCCAGCAGTGCACAGGGGGCCGGCGGCTACACCTTC. This codes for CASSAQGAGGYTF.

This chain uses TRBV30 with TRBJ2-1, with 9 positions matching TRBD1. The CDR3 contains 16 residues. V lost 5 bases and J lost 0; bases outside the gene matches: 8. Per germline, CDR1 GTSNPN and CDR2 SVGIG (reference sequence). The CDR3 DNA sequence: TGTGCCTGGGGGACAGGGTTACTAAGCTCCTACAATGAGCAGTTCTTC. Its translation is CAWGTGLLSSYNEQFF.

The chain uses TRBV2 and TRBJ1-5, with TRBD1 matching 10 bases. This CDR3 has 16 amino acids. Trimming removed 6 bases from V and 1 base from J; junction bases left unmatched: 6. Germline CDR1 and CDR2: SNHLY and FYNNEI. The CDR3 region has the DNA TGTGCCAGCAGGGACCGACAGGGGGCGAGCAATCAGCCCCAGCATTTT. Translated: CASRDRQGASNQPQHF.

The chain uses TRBV5-1 and TRBJ2-1; the match to TRBD1 covers 7 bases. Germline V CDR1 and CDR2: SGHRS, YFSETQ. The CDR3 length is 12 residues. V trimming: 4 bases; J trimming: 9 bases; junction bases outside the gene matches: 4. Written as DNA, the CDR3 is TGCGCCAGCAGCCTATCAGGGGGTGAGCAGTTCTTC. It codes for CASSLSGGEQFF.

J is TRBJ1-4 and V is TRBV28, with 9 nucleotides matching TRBD1. Germline assignment: CDR1 MDHEN and CDR2 SYDVKM. V shed 6 bases and J 8 bases; nucleotides not matched to a gene: 13. This CDR3 spans 16 amino acids. In nucleotides, the CDR3 is TGTGCCAGCAGCCCAAGTACTGGACAGGGGACCGAAAAACTGTTTTTT. Amino acids: CASSPSTGQGTEKLFF.

This clone was seen a few times. This chain connects TRBV9 to TRBJ2-2, with 12 nucleotides matching TRBD2. The junction had 6 bases not matched to a gene; V was cut back by 0 bases and J by 0 bases. CDR3 size: 19 residues. Germline lookup yields CDR1 SGDLS and CDR2 YYNGEE. CDR3 sequence: CASSVERLAGAANTGELFF. The DNA for the CDR3 is TGTGCCAGCAGCGTAGAGCGACTAGCGGGGGCCGCGAACACCGGGGAGCTGTTTTTT.